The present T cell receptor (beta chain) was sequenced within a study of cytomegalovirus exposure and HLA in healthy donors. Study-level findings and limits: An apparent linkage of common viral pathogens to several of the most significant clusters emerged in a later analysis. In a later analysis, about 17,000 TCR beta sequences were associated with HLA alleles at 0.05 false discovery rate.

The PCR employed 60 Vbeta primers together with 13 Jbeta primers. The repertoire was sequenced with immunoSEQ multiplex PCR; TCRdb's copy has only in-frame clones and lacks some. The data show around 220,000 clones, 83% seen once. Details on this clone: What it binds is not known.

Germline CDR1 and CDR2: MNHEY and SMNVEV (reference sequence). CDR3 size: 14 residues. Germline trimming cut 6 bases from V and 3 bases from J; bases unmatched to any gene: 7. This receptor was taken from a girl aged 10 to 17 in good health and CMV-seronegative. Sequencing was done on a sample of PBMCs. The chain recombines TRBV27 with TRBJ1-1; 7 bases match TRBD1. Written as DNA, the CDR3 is TGTGCCAGCAGAAACGGACAGGCGGACACTGAAGCTTTCTTT. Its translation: CASRNGQADTEAFF.